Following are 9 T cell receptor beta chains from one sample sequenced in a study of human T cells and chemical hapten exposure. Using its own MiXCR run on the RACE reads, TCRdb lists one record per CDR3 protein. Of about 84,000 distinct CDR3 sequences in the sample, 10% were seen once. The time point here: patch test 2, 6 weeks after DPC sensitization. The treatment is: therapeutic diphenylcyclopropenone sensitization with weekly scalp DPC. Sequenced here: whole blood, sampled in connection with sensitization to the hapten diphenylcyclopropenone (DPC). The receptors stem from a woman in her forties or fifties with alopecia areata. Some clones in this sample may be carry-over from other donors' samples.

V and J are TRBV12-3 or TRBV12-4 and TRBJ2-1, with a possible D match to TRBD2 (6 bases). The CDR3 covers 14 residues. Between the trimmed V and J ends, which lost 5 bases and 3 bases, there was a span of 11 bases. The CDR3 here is CASSRLGGYNEQFF. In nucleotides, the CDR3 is TGTGCCAGCAGTCGACTCGGGGGCTACAATGAGCAGTTCTTC.

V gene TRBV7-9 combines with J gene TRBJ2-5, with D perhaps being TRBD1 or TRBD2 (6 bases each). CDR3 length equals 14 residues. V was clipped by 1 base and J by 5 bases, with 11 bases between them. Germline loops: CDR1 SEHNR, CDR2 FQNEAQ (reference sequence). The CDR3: CASSLGGTTETQYF. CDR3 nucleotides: TGTGCCAGCAGCTTAGGCGGGACAACGGAGACCCAGTACTTC. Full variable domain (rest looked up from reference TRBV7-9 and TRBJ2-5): DTGVSQNPRHKITKRGQNVTFRCDPISEHNRLYWYRQTLGQGPEFLTYFQNEAQLEKSRLLSDRFSAERPKGSFSTLEIQRTEQGDSAMYLCASSLGGTTETQYFGPGTRLLVL.

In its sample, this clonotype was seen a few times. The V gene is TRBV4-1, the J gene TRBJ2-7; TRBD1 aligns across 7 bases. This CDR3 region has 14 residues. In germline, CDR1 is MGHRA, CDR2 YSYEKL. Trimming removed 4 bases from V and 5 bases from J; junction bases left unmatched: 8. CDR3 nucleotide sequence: TGCGCCAGCAGCCCCCGCCCAGGGGGTGACGAGCAGTACTTC. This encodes CASSPRPGGDEQYF.

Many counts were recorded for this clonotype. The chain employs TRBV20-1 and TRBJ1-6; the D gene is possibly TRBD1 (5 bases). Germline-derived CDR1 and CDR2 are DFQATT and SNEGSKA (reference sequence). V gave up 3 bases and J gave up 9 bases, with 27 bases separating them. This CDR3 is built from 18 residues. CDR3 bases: TGCAGTGCTAGGTCGCGGGACTTAGAAGGTCTCGGTGGTTCACCCCTCCACTTT. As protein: CSARSRDLEGLGGSPLHF.

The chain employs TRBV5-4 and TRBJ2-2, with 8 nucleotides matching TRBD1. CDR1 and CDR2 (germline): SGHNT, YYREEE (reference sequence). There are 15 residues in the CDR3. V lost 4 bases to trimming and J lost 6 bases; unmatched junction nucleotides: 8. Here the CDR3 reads CASSGDRRYPGELFF. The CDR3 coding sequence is TGTGCCAGCAGCGGGGACAGGAGGTACCCCGGGGAGCTGTTTTTT.

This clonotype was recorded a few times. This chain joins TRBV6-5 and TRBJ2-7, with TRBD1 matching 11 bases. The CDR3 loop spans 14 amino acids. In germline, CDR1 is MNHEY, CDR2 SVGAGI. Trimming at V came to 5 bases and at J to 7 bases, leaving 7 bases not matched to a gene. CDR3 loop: CASSTDRGRWEQYF. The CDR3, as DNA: TGTGCCAGCAGTACGGACAGGGGGCGATGGGAGCAGTACTTC.

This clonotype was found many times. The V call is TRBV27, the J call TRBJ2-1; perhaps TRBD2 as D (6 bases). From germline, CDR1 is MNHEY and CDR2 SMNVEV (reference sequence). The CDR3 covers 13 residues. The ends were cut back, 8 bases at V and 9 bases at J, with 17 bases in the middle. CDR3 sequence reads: CASGTPPQTEQFF. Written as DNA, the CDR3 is TGTGCCAGCGGGACTCCCCCCCAGACTGAGCAGTTCTTC.

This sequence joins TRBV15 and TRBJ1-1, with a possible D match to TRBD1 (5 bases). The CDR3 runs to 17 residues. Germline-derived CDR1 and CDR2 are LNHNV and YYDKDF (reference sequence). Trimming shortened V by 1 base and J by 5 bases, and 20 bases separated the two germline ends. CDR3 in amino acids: CATSRGLGGLRGTEAFF. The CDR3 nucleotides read TGTGCCACCAGCAGAGGGTTGGGAGGGTTGAGGGGAACTGAAGCTTTCTTT.

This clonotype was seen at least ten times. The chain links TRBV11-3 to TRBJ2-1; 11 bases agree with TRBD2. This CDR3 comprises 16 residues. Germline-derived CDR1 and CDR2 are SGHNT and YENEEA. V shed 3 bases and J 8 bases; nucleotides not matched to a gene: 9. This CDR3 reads CASSFFTSGRWDEQFF. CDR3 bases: TGTGCCAGCAGCTTTTTCACTAGCGGGAGATGGGATGAGCAGTTCTTC.